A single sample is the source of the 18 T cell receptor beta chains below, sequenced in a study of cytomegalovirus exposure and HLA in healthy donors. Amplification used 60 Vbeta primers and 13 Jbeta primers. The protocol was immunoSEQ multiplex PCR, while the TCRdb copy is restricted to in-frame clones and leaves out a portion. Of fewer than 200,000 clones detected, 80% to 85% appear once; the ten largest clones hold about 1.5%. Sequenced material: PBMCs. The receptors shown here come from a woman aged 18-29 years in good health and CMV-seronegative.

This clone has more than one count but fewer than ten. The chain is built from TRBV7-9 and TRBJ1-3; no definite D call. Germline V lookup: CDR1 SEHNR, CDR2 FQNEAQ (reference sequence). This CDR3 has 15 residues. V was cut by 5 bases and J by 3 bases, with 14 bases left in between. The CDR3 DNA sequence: TGTGCCAGCAGCCGACACGAAATTCTTGGAAACACCATATATTTT. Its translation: CASSRHEILGNTIYF.

In nucleotides, the CDR3 is TGCGCCAGCAGCCAAGACCGGAGAGGCTCCTACAATGAGCAGTTCTTC. Translation gives CASSQDRRGSYNEQFF. The chain carries TRBV4-3 and TRBJ2-1; D remains ambiguous. Trimming removed 0 bases from V and 0 bases from J, with 9 bases in between. The CDR3 has 16 residues. Germline V gene data show CDR1 as LGHNA and CDR2 as YSLEER.

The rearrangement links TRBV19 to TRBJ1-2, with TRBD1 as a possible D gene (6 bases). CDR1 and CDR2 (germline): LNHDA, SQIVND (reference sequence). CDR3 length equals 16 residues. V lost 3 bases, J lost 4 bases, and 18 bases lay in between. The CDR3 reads CASSIEAGQSFYGYTF. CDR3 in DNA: TGTGCCAGTAGTATCGAAGCGGGACAATCCTTCTATGGCTACACCTTC.

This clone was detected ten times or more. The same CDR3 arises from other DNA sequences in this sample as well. The CDR3 protein is CASSESPGNSNQPQHF. Here the CDR3 DNA reads TGCGCCAGCAGTGAGTCTCCAGGGAATAGCAATCAGCCCCAGCATTTT. This chain links TRBV10-2 with TRBJ1-5; tentatively, D is TRBD1 (5 bases). Trimming took 0 bases from V and 0 from J, leaving 9 bases between them. The V gene's germline CDR1 is WSHSY and CDR2 SAAADI. The CDR3 covers 16 residues.

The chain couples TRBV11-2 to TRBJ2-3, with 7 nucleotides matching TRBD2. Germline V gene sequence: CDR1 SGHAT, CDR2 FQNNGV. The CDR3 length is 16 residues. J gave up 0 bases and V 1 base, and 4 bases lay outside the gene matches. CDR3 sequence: CASSLVISGSTDTQYF. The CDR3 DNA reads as TGTGCCAGCAGCTTAGTTATTAGCGGGAGCACAGATACGCAGTATTTT.

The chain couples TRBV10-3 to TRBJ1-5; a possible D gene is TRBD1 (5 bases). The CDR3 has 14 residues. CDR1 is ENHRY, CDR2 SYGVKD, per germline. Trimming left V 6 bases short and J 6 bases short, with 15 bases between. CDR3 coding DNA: TGTGCCATCAGAGACCAGGGTATAGGTCAGCCCCAGCATTTT. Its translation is CAIRDQGIGQPQHF.

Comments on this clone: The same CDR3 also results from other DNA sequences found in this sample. CDR3: CASSLGGTGQETQYF. CDR3 DNA: TGCGCCAGCAGCTTGGGAGGGACAGGGCAAGAGACCCAGTACTTC. This rearrangement joins TRBV5-1 to TRBJ2-5, with 9 nucleotides matching TRBD1. CDR1 and CDR2 (germline): SGHRS, YFSETQ. The CDR3 runs 15 residues. The trim removed 0 bases at V and 2 bases at J, leaving 2 bases unmatched.

The CDR3 spells CASSLNRGTGAYNSPLHF. The CDR3 DNA reads as TGTGCCAGCAGTCTAAACAGGGGGACAGGGGCCTATAATTCACCCCTCCACTTT. V is TRBV25-1 and J is TRBJ1-6; 10 bases are a match to TRBD1. The germline V gene has CDR1 MGHDK and CDR2 SYGVNS. The CDR3 length is 18 residues. V shed 5 bases, J shed 2 bases, and the junction held 9 bases outside the gene matches.

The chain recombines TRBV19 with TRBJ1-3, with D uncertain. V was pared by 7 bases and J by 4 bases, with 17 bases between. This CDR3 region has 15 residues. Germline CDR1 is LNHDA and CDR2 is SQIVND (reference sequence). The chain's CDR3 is CASTLLGGLGNTIYF. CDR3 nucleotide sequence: TGTGCCAGTACCCTTCTAGGAGGGCTGGGAAACACCATATATTTT.

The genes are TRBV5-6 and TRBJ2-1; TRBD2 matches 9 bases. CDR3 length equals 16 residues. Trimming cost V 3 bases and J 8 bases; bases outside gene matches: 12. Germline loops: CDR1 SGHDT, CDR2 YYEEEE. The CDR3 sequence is CASSYATSGGTDEQFF. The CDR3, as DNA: TGTGCCAGCAGCTACGCGACTAGCGGAGGGACGGATGAGCAGTTCTTC.

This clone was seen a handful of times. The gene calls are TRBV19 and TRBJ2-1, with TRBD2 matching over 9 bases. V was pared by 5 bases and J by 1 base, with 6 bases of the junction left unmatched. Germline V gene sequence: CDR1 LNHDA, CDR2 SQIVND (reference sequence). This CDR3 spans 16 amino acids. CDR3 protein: CASSAGTSRSYNEQFF. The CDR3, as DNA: TGTGCCAGTAGTGCAGGGACTAGCAGGTCCTACAATGAGCAGTTCTTC.

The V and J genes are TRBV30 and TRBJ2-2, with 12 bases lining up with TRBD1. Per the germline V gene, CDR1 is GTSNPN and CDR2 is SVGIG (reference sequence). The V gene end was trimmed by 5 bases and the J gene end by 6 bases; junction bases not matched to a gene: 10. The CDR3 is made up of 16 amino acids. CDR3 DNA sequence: TGTGCCTGGGGAAGAGCCGGGACAGGGGGCCCCGGGGAGCTGTTTTTT. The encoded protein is CAWGRAGTGGPGELFF.

The chain's CDR3 is CASSQGGETQYF. In DNA, the CDR3 is TGTGCCAGCAGCCAAGGAGGAGAGACCCAGTACTTC. The chain uses TRBV14 and TRBJ2-5; no clear D. The V end lost 1 base, the J end lost 4 bases, and 4 bases lay between the germline ends. Germline V gene data show CDR1 as SGHDN and CDR2 as FVKESK. The CDR3 runs 12 residues.

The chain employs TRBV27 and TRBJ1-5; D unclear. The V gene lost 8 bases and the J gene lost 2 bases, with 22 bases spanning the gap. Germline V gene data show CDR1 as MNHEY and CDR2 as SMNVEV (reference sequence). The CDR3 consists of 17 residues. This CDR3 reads CASQPTFQGRGNQPQHF. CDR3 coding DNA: TGTGCCAGCCAACCGACATTTCAAGGGAGAGGCAATCAGCCCCAGCATTTT.

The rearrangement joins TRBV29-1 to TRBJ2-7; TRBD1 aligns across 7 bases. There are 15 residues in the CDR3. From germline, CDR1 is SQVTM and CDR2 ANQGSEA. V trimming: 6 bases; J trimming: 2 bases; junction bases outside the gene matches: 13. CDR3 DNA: TGCAGCGTCACACACGACAGGGATACGGCCTACGAGCAGTACTTC. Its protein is CSVTHDRDTAYEQYF.

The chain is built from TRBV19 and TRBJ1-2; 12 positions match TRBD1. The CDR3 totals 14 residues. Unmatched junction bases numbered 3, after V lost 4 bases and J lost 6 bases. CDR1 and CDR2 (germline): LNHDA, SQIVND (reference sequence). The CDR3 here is CASSRGQGADGYTF. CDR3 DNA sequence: TGTGCCAGTAGTAGGGGACAGGGGGCTGATGGCTACACCTTC.

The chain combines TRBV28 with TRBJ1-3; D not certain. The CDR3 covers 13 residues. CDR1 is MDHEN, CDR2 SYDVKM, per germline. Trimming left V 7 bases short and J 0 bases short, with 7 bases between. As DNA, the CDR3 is TGTGCCAGCAACCTACCCTCTGGAAACACCATATATTTT. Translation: CASNLPSGNTIYF.

The CDR3 nucleotides are TGCGCCAGCAGCCAAGATGGGGCCCAGGACAGGGGCGGAACCTACAATGAGCAGTTCTTC. Protein product: CASSQDGAQDRGGTYNEQFF. The chain uses TRBV4-3 and TRBJ2-1; 9 bases match TRBD1. The CDR3 totals 20 residues. Germline CDR1 and CDR2: LGHNA and YSLEER. After removal of 0 bases from V and 2 bases from J, the junction contained 14 bases not matched to a gene.